The next 9 T cell receptor beta chains were all read from a single sample in a study of shared clonotypes between healthy human individuals. Naive CD8 populations comprised CD45RO-negative cells positively selected for CCR7, excluding terminally differentiated effector memory CD45RA+ cells. Assay: immunoSEQ multiplex PCR; the TCRdb copy retains only in-frame clones and omits some. The sample holds over 2 million clones, less than 95% seen once. The sequencing input was naive CD8+ T cells sorted from blood. Receptor source: a man younger than 35 in good health.

The gene calls are TRBV4-3 and TRBJ2-7, with a weak D call TRBD1 (5 bases). With 1 base removed from V and 0 bases from J, the gap between germline ends came to 10 bases. Germline lookup yields CDR1 LGHNA and CDR2 YSLEER. The length of the CDR3 is 15 residues. The CDR3 DNA reads TGCGCCAGCAGCCAAGGACAGTTTAGCTCCTACGAGCAGTACTTC. The encoded protein is CASSQGQFSSYEQYF.

The chain joins TRBV27 to TRBJ1-4, with TRBD1 matching 9 bases. The CDR3 runs to 14 residues. The ends lost 4 bases at V and 4 bases at J; junction bases unmatched: 1. CDR1 and CDR2 (germline): MNHEY, SMNVEV (reference sequence). The CDR3 loop reads CASSSTGGNEKLFF. In DNA form, the CDR3 reads TGTGCCAGCAGTTCGACAGGGGGTAATGAAAAACTGTTTTTT. Drawing the rest from reference TRBV27 and TRBJ1-4, the complete variable domain is EAQVTQNPRYLITVTGKKLTVTCSQNMNHEYMSWYRQDPGLGLRQIYYSMNVEVTDKGDVPEGYKVSRKEKRNFPLILESPSPNQTSLYFCASSSTGGNEKLFFGSGTQLSVL.

This chain joins TRBV7-9 and TRBJ2-7, with D tentatively TRBD2 (6 bases). V gave up 5 bases and J gave up 0 bases, with 17 bases separating them. There are 16 residues in the CDR3. Germline CDR1 reads SEHNR; CDR2 reads FQNEAQ (reference sequence). The CDR3 reads CASSPRDGRRSYEQYF. Written as DNA, the CDR3 is TGTGCCAGCAGCCCAAGGGACGGGAGACGCTCCTACGAGCAGTACTTC.

V and J are TRBV11-2 and TRBJ2-5; no firm D call. The CDR3 runs 12 residues. Per the germline V gene, CDR1 is SGHAT and CDR2 is FQNNGV. Trimming took 5 bases from V and 9 from J, leaving 13 bases between them. The CDR3, as DNA: TGTGCCAGCAGCCCGACGGACCGGGCCCAGTACTTC. Protein sequence: CASSPTDRAQYF.

This sequence joins TRBV5-6 and TRBJ1-1, with D maybe TRBD1 (5 bases). Germline lookup yields CDR1 SGHDT and CDR2 YYEEEE. The CDR3 has 15 residues. V was cut by 3 bases and J by 0 bases, with 12 bases left in between. CDR3 protein: CASSSGDGLNTEAFF. CDR3 nucleotide sequence: TGTGCCAGCAGCTCCGGGGACGGCCTGAACACTGAAGCTTTCTTT.

The chain recombines TRBV11-2 with TRBJ2-7; D remains unclear. V was clipped by 3 bases and J by 2 bases, with 11 bases between them. The germline V gene encodes CDR1 SGHAT and CDR2 FQNNGV. The CDR3 contains 14 residues. The CDR3 DNA sequence: TGTGCCAGCAGCTTTGGTCCCAGGCCCTACGAGCAGTACTTC. Amino acid sequence: CASSFGPRPYEQYF.

The CDR3: CASSLGGTFFGEQFF. The CDR3 DNA reads TGTGCCAGCAGCTTAGGCGGGACATTCTTCGGGGAGCAGTTCTTC. The J gene is TRBJ2-1, the V gene TRBV7-9; D may be TRBD1 or TRBD2 (6 bases each). This CDR3 spans 15 amino acids. Germline CDR1 SEHNR, CDR2 FQNEAQ (reference sequence). Trimming left V 1 base short and J 10 bases short, with 17 bases between.

About this clone: The sample holds other DNA sequences that translate to the same CDR3. This chain links TRBV28 with TRBJ1-1, with unresolved D. V dropped 3 bases and J dropped 4 bases, with 9 bases sitting between them. Germline CDR1 and CDR2: MDHEN and SYDVKM. This CDR3 spans 13 amino acids. CDR3 region: CASSFRGTTEAFF. Here the CDR3 DNA reads TGTGCCAGCAGTTTTCGGGGTACCACTGAAGCTTTCTTT.

The gene calls are TRBV13 and TRBJ2-4; the match to TRBD2 covers 12 bases. The CDR3 has 15 residues. CDR1 and CDR2 (germline): PRHDT, FYEKMQ (reference sequence). The V gene end was trimmed by 3 bases and the J gene end by 6 bases; junction bases not matched to a gene: 3. This CDR3 reads CASSFTSGGPNIQYF. The CDR3 DNA reads TGTGCCAGCAGCTTTACTAGCGGGGGGCCAAACATTCAGTACTTC. Drawing the rest from reference TRBV13 and TRBJ2-4, the complete variable domain is AAGVIQSPRHLIKEKRETATLKCYPIPRHDTVYWYQQGPGQDPQFLISFYEKMQSDKGSIPDRFSAQQFSDYHSELNMSSLELGDSALYFCASSFTSGGPNIQYFGAGTRLSVL.